This T cell receptor (beta chain) comes out of a study of T-cell reconstitution after alpha-beta-depleted transplantation in children. Study-wide findings and caveats: After transplant, at about two months, alpha-beta T cells were reportedly derived from several hundred expanded graft clones. When one year had passed after transplant, most T-cell counts and diversity came from newly produced T cells. Where some patients showed high TCRbeta diversity at day 60, it came from recipient T cells and thymic progenitors that had survived.

This clonotype has a handful of counts. What it binds is not known. The J segment lost 2 bases and the V segment lost 5 bases, leaving 8 bases of the junction unmatched. The CDR3 runs to 17 residues. Preparation of the TCRbeta library used unique molecular identifiers. TCRdb re-called the PCR reads with MiXCR, one entry per CDR3 protein. The sample has fewer than 550,000 distinct CDR3 sequences; about an eighth are singletons. The clonotype originates from a female patient aged 2 to 10 who had a stem cell transplant for aplastic anemia, so the T cells may come from the graft donor. The rearrangement joins TRBV12-3 or TRBV12-4 to TRBJ2-3, with 12 bases that match TRBD2. Sequenced material: PBMCs, mostly from graft donor cells, taken 180 days after TCRalphabeta/CD19-depleted stem cell transplant. CDR3: CASSRSGLAGNTDTQYF. CDR3 sequence (DNA): TGTGCCAGCAGTAGGAGTGGACTAGCGGGGAACACAGATACGCAGTATTTT.